The 6 T cell receptor beta chains below were found in one sample sequenced in a study of regulatory T cells in long-lasting Graves disease. Assembly of TCR beta libraries relied on iRepertoire HTBI primers together with Arm-PCR of CDR3 regions. TCRdb reprocessed the multiplex PCR reads via MiXCR and lists one record per CDR3 protein. The data hold 350,000 to 400,000 distinct CDR3 sequences, with around 16% observed a single time. Documented time point: newly diagnosed GD, antithyroid drugs for less than 3 months. The TCR library was made from RNA that had been extracted from PBMCs in TRIzol. This sample comprised peripheral blood mononuclear cells (PBMCs), obtained at new diagnosis, from a patient treated with antithyroid drugs. These TCRs come from a female donor with Graves disease.

Many counts were recorded for this clonotype. The chain has TRBV10-3 and TRBJ2-5; D unresolved. V gave up 3 bases and J gave up 2 bases, with 13 bases separating them. This CDR3 region has 15 residues. Germline CDR1 is ENHRY and CDR2 is SYGVKD. CDR3 sequence: CAISDLSGRQETQYF. In nucleotides, the CDR3 is TGTGCCATCAGTGATCTTTCCGGCAGGCAAGAGACCCAGTACTTC.

Ten or more counts support this clonotype. V gene TRBV29-1 combines with J gene TRBJ2-1; 9 bases agree with TRBD2. The CDR3 covers 14 residues. With V trimmed by 4 bases and J by 7 bases, 8 bases remained unmatched. CDR1 is SQVTM, CDR2 ANQGSEA, per germline. This chain's CDR3 is CSVGSGRGGNEQFF. The CDR3, as DNA: TGCAGCGTTGGTAGCGGGAGAGGGGGTAATGAGCAGTTCTTC.

This clonotype has ten or more counts. CDR3 DNA sequence: TGTGCCAGCAGTGAAGCTCTCGACAAGGAAGAGACCCAGTACTTC. Protein product: CASSEALDKEETQYF. The chain links TRBV6-1 to TRBJ2-5; D is ambiguous. The CDR3 is made up of 15 amino acids. Per the germline V gene, CDR1 is MNHNS and CDR2 is SASEGT. Deletions cut 0 bases from V and 3 bases from J, with 11 bases between.

This clonotype was picked up many times. The J gene is TRBJ2-7, the V gene TRBV20-1; D is ambiguous. Germline CDR1 DFQATT, CDR2 SNEGSKA (reference sequence). The CDR3 extends over 16 amino acids. Trimming left V 0 bases short and J 4 bases short, with 19 bases between. CDR3 in amino acids: CSARDLSRTSGYEQYF. CDR3 in DNA: TGCAGTGCTAGAGATCTTTCCCGGACCTCCGGGTACGAGCAGTACTTC.

V and J are TRBV20-1 and TRBJ2-7; maybe TRBD2 (6 bases). CDR3 size: 14 residues. Germline assignment: CDR1 DFQATT and CDR2 SNEGSKA (reference sequence). Trimming cost V 4 bases and J 6 bases, with 19 bases left between them. As DNA, the CDR3 is TGCAGTGCTATGTGGACGGGGGAAATCTCCGAGCAGTACTTC. Translated: CSAMWTGEISEQYF.

As regards this clonotype: A single base separates this from a much larger clone, so it may be a read error. This chain connects TRBV4-1 to TRBJ1-1; the D is unclear. CDR3 size: 15 residues. CDR1 MGHRA and CDR2 YSYEKL come from the germline V gene. V shed 8 bases and J shed 1 base, with 17 bases lying between them. CDR3 amino acids: CASRRTESGNTEAFF. The CDR3 DNA reads TGCGCCAGCCGCCGCACGGAGTCAGGGAACACTGAAGCTTTCTTT.